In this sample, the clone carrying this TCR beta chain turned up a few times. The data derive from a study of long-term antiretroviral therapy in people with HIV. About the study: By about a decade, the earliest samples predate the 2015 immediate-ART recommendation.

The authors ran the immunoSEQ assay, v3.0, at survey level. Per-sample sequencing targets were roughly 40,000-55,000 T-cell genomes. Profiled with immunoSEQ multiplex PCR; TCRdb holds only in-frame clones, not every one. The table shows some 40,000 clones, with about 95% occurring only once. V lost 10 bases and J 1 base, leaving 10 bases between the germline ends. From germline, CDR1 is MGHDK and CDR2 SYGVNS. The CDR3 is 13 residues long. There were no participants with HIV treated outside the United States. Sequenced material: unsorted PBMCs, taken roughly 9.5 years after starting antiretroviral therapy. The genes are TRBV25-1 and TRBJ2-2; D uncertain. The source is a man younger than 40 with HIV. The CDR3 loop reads CATRRLNTGELFF. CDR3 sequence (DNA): TGTGCCACCCGTCGGTTGAACACCGGGGAGCTGTTTTTT. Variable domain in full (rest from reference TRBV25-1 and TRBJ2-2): EADIYQTPRYLVIGTGKKITLECSQTMGHDKMYWYQQDPGMELHLIHYSYGVNSTEKGDLSSESTVSRIRTEHFPLTLESARPSHTSQYLCATRRLNTGELFFGEGSRLTVL.